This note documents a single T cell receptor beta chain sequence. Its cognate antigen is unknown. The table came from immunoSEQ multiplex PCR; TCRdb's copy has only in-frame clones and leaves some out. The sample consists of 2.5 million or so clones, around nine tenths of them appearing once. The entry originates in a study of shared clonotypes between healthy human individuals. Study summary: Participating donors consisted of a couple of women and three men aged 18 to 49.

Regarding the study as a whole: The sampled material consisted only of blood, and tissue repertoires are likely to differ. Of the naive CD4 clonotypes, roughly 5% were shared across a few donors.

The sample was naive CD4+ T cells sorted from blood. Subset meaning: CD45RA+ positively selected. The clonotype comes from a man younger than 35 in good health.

CDR3 sequence reads: CASSEPGDSYEQYF. The CDR3, as DNA: TGTGCCAGCAGTGAACCCGGGGATTCCTACGAGCAGTACTTC. This chain links TRBV25-1 with TRBJ2-7; D perhaps matches TRBD2 (5 bases). CDR1 and CDR2 (germline): MGHDK, SYGVNS. The V end lost 2 bases, the J end lost 1 base, and 9 bases lay between the germline ends. The CDR3 loop spans 14 amino acids.